The T cell receptor beta chain under discussion was sequenced for a study of cytomegalovirus exposure and HLA in healthy donors. Both 60 Vbeta primers and 13 Jbeta primers went into the PCR. Assay: immunoSEQ multiplex PCR; the TCRdb copy retains only in-frame clones and omits some. In total, the table holds more than 45,000 clones. V gave up 7 bases and J gave up 5 bases, with 15 bases separating them. Germline-derived CDR1 and CDR2 are SGHTA and FQGNSA. This CDR3 region has 14 residues. As to this clone: Antigen specificity is unknown.

Study-wide results and limits: The later analysis indicated that the majority of CMV-associated TCR beta chains appeared HLA-restricted.

Input material: PBMCs. The TCR sequence derives from a woman aged 60-75 years in good health and CMV-seropositive. This chain joins TRBV7-2 and TRBJ2-1; D may be TRBD1 (6 bases). CDR3 in amino acids: CASKTQDSDNEQFF. Written as DNA, the CDR3 is TGTGCCAGCAAAACACAGGACAGCGACAATGAGCAGTTCTTC. Variable domain in full (rest from reference TRBV7-2 and TRBJ2-1): GAGVSQSPSNKVTEKGKDVELRCDPISGHTALYWYRQSLGQGLEFLIYFQGNSAPDKSGLPSDRFSAERTGGSVSTLTIQRTQQEDSAVYLCASKTQDSDNEQFFGPGTRLTVL.